This T cell receptor beta chain was recovered during a study of graft-versus-host responses after intestinal transplantation (dated by TCRdb to the early 2020s). Background on the whole study: Multivisceral, liver-intestinal, or isolated intestinal transplants were received by the recipients. Samples from three later patients were sequenced in-house on an Illumina MiSeq with MiXCR processing rather than by the commercial service. A peak of at least 4% donor T cells among recipient peripheral blood mononuclear cells was the definition used for donor T cell macrochimerism. Anti-thymocyte globulin induction was given to all recipients, followed by maintenance tacrolimus and steroids for approximately three years. Bulk TCR-beta CDR3 sequencing was used to track graft-versus-host and host-versus-graft alloreactive T cell clones in the graft, circulation and bone marrow after intestinal transplantation. The cohort enrolled 24 intestinal transplant recipients, one of whom was a retransplant, and a few patients without pretransplant specimens were excluded. Alloreactive clones were identified by sequencing pre-transplant mixed lymphocyte reaction products and comparing them with unstimulated pre-transplant donor and recipient T cells. On the study overall, not on this receptor specifically: In the allografts of patients with donor T cell macrochimerism, GvH to HvG T cell clonal ratios were high. Conclusions were limited by the relatively low number and heterogeneity of intestinal transplant patients. Early after transplant, peak levels of circulating GvH clones were associated with declines in HvG clones. GvH clones were found in recipient bone marrow, and some of the GvH clones appeared earlier in ileal mucosa or blood, which is consistent with an intestinal mucosal origin.

Sequences SNHLY (CDR1) and FYNNEI (CDR2) are obtained from the germline V gene. Including cysteine and phenylalanine, the CDR3 has 13 amino acids. Just CDR3 DNA is preserved here, 39 bases in frame from base 1. V and J lose 1 base and 15 bases, and a span of 16 bases separates them. Blood samples were collected up to 4 times in the first month after transplant and then at least monthly when available. Comment on this clone: The antigen it recognizes is unknown. Base quality data are lacking; no much larger clone is found one base away.

The receptor library was made with the immunoSEQ multiplex PCR assay. For most patients, genomic DNA was subjected to high-throughput TCR-beta CDR3 sequencing by Adaptive Biotechnologies. Concerning the study's data processing: Adaptive's ImmunoSEQ software supplied the TCR sequencing data for around 19 patients, while MiXCR and VDJtools were used to process a few other patients. CDR3 nucleotide sequences shared by donor and recipient were removed because the origin of these sequences could not be assigned. To count as alloreactive, a clone needed at least 2-fold expansion over unstimulated cells and a minimum CFSE-low frequency of 0.002% (template counts) or 0.001% (read counts). Clones detected in sequenced pre-transplant spleen, lymph node, or MLR CFSE-low populations of the donor or recipient were defined as mappable. Cumulative frequency of alloreactive clones was calculated as a percentage of all sequences weighted by copy number. The table was pulled from immuneACCESS by TCRdb, which kept in-frame rearrangements only. Such tables lose some clones; where checked, under half of the loss comes from unresolved V genes, and the rest has no known cause. The V and J calls and clone size come from that table; D and trimming were worked out from the DNA. In all, the sample holds 20,000 or so clones, and 90% of those were seen once. The ten biggest clones cover roughly 1.9% of the sample.

This clonotype was sampled from a human patient who received an intestinal transplant, so some T cells may come from the graft donor. The starting material was PBMCs, obtained approximately 56 weeks after transplant. The rearranged segments are TRBV2 and TRBJ2-1; the best D guess is TRBD2, with 7 bases matching. The encoded CDR3 is CASSEGWGGLRFF. The nucleotides read TGTGCCAGCAGTGAAGGGTGGGGGGGGCTGAGGTTCTTC. The CDR3 plus the reference TRBV2 and TRBJ2-1 genes for the other parts give the full variable domain: EPEVTQTPSHQVTQMGQEVILRCVPISNHLYFYWYRQILGQKVEFLVSFYNNEISEKSEIFDDQFSVERPDGSNFTLKIRSTKLEDSAMYFCASSEGWGGLRFFGPGTRLTVL.